Below are 14 T cell receptor beta chains sequenced from a single sample in a study of Ad26.COV2.S vaccination and SARS-CoV-2 variants. Stated treatment: some 20 received Ad26.COV2.S at low or high dose, single or two shots; about five received placebo; per-sample allocation not given. Repertoires come from day 63 after the first vaccine or placebo injection. Measured with immunoSEQ multiplex PCR; TCRdb has only the in-frame clones, and not every one. The sample gives fewer than 400,000 clones, over 80% of which show up once; approximately 2.1% is in the top ten. Source: peripheral blood, taken in a trial of Ad26.COV2.S vaccine versus placebo. The receptors shown here come from a person aged 18-65 years who received the Ad26.COV2.S COVID-19 vaccine or a placebo.

This chain links TRBV24-1 with TRBJ2-3, with TRBD1 matching 7 bases. The germline V gene has CDR1 KGHDR and CDR2 SFDVKD. The CDR3 sequence is 16 residues long. V trimming: 0 bases; J trimming: 3 bases; junction bases outside the gene matches: 5. The CDR3 reads CATSDLRGRGTDTQYF. CDR3 in DNA: TGTGCCACCAGTGATTTGCGTGGCAGGGGGACAGATACGCAGTATTTT.

CDR3: CASSLEGYGSPLHF. In DNA, the CDR3 is TGCGCCAGCAGCTTGGAGGGATATGGGTCACCCCTCCACTTT. The chain couples TRBV5-1 to TRBJ1-6; D not certain. The V gene's germline CDR1 is SGHRS and CDR2 YFSETQ. The CDR3 extends over 14 amino acids. Deletions cut 0 bases from V and 10 bases from J, with 11 bases between.

V usage is TRBV10-1 and J usage is TRBJ2-4; D is ambiguous. There are 14 residues in the CDR3. Germline V gives CDR1 WNHNN, CDR2 SYGVQD (reference sequence). Trimming removed 4 bases at V and 0 bases at J, with 7 bases between. The CDR3, as DNA: TGCGCCAGCAGTGTGGTACTAGCCAAAAACATTCAGTACTTC. Translated: CASSVVLAKNIQYF.

The J gene is TRBJ2-7, the V gene TRBV6-4; D possibly matches TRBD1 or TRBD2 (5 bases each). The CDR3 spans 13 residues. The germline V and J ends were trimmed by 5 bases and 5 bases, with 13 bases remaining between them. The germline gives CDR1 MRHNA, CDR2 SNTAGT. The CDR3 loop reads CASSPIKGHEQYF. CDR3 bases: TGTGCCAGCAGTCCGATAAAGGGACACGAGCAGTACTTC.

This clone has only one observation. The J gene is TRBJ2-7, the V gene TRBV15, with 8 bases aligning to TRBD2. V lost 0 bases and J lost 4; bases outside the gene matches: 8. This CDR3 spans 16 amino acids. The germline CDR1 and CDR2 sequences are LNHNV and YYDKDF (reference sequence). The CDR3 bases are TGTGCCACCAGCAGAGATCTCGGGAGCGGGGGTTACGAGCAGTACTTC. Translating gives CATSRDLGSGGYEQYF.

CDR3 amino acids: CASRATGKDTEAFF. In nucleotides, the CDR3 is TGTGCCAGCAGAGCGACAGGGAAGGACACTGAAGCTTTCTTT. The chain has TRBV6-5 and TRBJ1-1, with 7 bases matching TRBD1. The CDR3 spans 14 residues. With 6 bases clipped from V and 3 bases from J, the junction kept 7 bases outside the gene matches. CDR1 is MNHEY, CDR2 SVGAGI, per germline.

The rearrangement joins TRBV5-4 to TRBJ2-5, with D perhaps assigned TRBD1 or TRBD2 (6 bases each). Germline V gene sequence: CDR1 SGHNT, CDR2 YYREEE (reference sequence). The CDR3 sequence is 14 residues long. Deletions cut 1 base from V and 5 bases from J, with 12 bases between. For the CDR3, the DNA is TGTGCCAGCAGCTTGAGGGGGGAGACGGAGACCCAGTACTTC. Translated: CASSLRGETETQYF.

This clone was seen once. The rearrangement joins TRBV5-4 to TRBJ2-2; tentative D call: TRBD2 (5 bases). There are 17 residues in the CDR3. Germline V CDR1 and CDR2: SGHNT, YYREEE (reference sequence). Trimming left V 0 bases short and J 2 bases short, with 14 bases between. CDR3 protein: CASSLEVTTGNTGELFF. Here the CDR3 DNA reads TGTGCCAGCAGCTTGGAGGTGACTACGGGAAACACCGGGGAGCTGTTTTTT.

The CDR3 DNA sequence: TGTGCCAGCAGCTCCATAGTGGGAGCTCAAGAGACCCAGTACTTC. Its protein product is CASSSIVGAQETQYF. This chain uses TRBV5-6 with TRBJ2-5; the D gene is possibly TRBD2 (5 bases). The germline V gene has CDR1 SGHDT and CDR2 YYEEEE. The V gene lost 3 bases and the J gene lost 2 bases, with 14 bases spanning the gap. CDR3 length: 15 residues.

The V gene is TRBV5-6, the J gene TRBJ2-7; maybe TRBD1 (6 bases). Germline-derived CDR1 and CDR2 are SGHDT and YYEEEE. V was pared by 0 bases and J by 0 bases, with 13 bases between. The CDR3 extends over 16 amino acids. CDR3: CASSLGLDRSSYEQYF. Written as DNA, the CDR3 is TGTGCCAGCAGCTTGGGACTGGACAGAAGCTCCTACGAGCAGTACTTC.

The rearrangement joins TRBV19 to TRBJ2-3; TRBD1 agrees at 7 bases. The CDR3 is made up of 15 amino acids. Germline trimming cut 7 bases from V and 1 base from J; bases unmatched to any gene: 8. Germline V lookup: CDR1 LNHDA, CDR2 SQIVND (reference sequence). The CDR3 here is CASNALTGRTDTQYF. DNA for the CDR3: TGTGCCAGTAACGCCTTGACAGGGCGCACAGATACGCAGTATTTT.

The chain is built from TRBV5-1 and TRBJ1-6; 7 bases line up with TRBD1. Germline V gene sequence: CDR1 SGHRS, CDR2 YFSETQ. With 5 bases clipped from V and 7 bases from J, the junction kept 9 bases outside the gene matches. The CDR3 runs 15 residues. The CDR3 DNA sequence: TGCGCCAGCAGATCAAACACAGGGGAGAATTCACCCCTCCACTTT. Amino acid sequence: CASRSNTGENSPLHF.

The V call is TRBV6-5, the J call TRBJ1-1, with 11 bases matching TRBD1. The ends lost 6 bases at V and 6 bases at J; junction bases unmatched: 6. Per the germline V gene, CDR1 is MNHEY and CDR2 is SVGAGI. There are 14 residues in the CDR3. CDR3 sequence: CASSRTGGSAEAFF. The CDR3, as DNA: TGTGCCAGCAGCCGGACAGGGGGCTCCGCTGAAGCTTTCTTT.

As concerns this clone: Within the sample, other DNA sequences also encode this same CDR3. This chain connects TRBV5-6 to TRBJ2-6, with D perhaps TRBD1 (6 bases). Trimming shortened V by 2 bases and J by 2 bases, and 8 bases separated the two germline ends. The CDR3 length is 15 residues. Per germline, CDR1 SGHDT and CDR2 YYEEEE. CDR3 coding DNA: TGTGCCAGCAGCTTCAGGGGAACTGGGGCCAACGTCCTGACTTTC. It encodes CASSFRGTGANVLTF.